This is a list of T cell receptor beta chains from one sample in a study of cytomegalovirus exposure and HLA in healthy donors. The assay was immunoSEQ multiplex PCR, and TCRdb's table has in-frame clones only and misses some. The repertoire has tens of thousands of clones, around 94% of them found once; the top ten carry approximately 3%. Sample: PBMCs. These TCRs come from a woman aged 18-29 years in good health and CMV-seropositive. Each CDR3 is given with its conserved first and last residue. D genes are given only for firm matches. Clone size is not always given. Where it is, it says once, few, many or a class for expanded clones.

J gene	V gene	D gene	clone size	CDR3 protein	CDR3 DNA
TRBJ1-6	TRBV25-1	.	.	CATQDSSRSPLHF	TGTGCCACCCAGGACAGTTCGCGTTCACCCCTCCACTTT
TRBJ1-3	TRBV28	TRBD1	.	CASSAGGSGNTIYF	TGTGCCAGCAGTGCAGGGGGCTCTGGAAACACCATATATTTT
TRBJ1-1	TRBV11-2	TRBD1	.	CASSRSQGQLNTEAFF	TGTGCCAGCAGCCGATCCCAGGGACAGCTGAACACTGAAGCTTTCTTT
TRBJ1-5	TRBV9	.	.	CASSVEPLRQGPSYSNQPQHF	TGTGCCAGCAGCGTAGAGCCCCTCCGGCAGGGGCCCTCTTATAGCAATCAGCCCCAGCATTTT
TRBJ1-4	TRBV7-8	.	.	CASSLASGNEKLFF	TGTGCCAGCAGCTTAGCGTCGGGGAATGAAAAACTGTTTTTT
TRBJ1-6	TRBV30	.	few	CAWSNRRGSPLHF	TGTGCCTGGAGTAACAGGAGAGGTTCACCCCTCCACTTT
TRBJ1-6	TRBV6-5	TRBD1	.	CASSLGTGSSPLHF	TGTGCCAGCAGCCTCGGGACAGGGAGTTCACCCCTCCACTTT
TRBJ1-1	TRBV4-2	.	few	CASSRRGGNTEAFF	TGTGCCAGCAGCCGGCGTGGAGGGAACACTGAAGCTTTCTTT
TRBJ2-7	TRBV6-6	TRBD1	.	CASSYRGRRTSSF	TGTGCCAGCAGTTACAGGGGGCGAAGAACGTCCTCGTTC
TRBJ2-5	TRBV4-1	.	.	CASSQWRGETQYF	TGCGCCAGCAGCCAATGGCGGGGAGAGACCCAGTACTTC
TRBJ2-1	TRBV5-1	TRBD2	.	CASSPGLAGGLGNEQFF	TGCGCCAGCAGCCCCGGACTAGCGGGAGGGCTGGGCAATGAGCAGTTCTTC
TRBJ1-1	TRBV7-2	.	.	CASSLGGVNTEAFF	TGTGCCAGCAGCTTGGGAGGGGTTAACACTGAAGCTTTCTTT
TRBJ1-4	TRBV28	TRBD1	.	CASSVSGQALNEKLFF	TGTGCCAGCAGTGTTAGTGGACAGGCCTTGAATGAAAAACTGTTTTTT
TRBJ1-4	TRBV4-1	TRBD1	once	CASSQGGGEKLFF	TGCGCCAGCAGCCAAGGAGGGGGCGAAAAACTGTTTTTT
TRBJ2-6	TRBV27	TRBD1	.	CASSSNRGRPYSGANVLTF	TGTGCCAGCAGTTCTAACAGGGGGCGGCCCTACTCTGGGGCCAACGTCCTGACTTTC
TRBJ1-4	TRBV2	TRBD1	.	CASRAGTGGEKLFF	TGTGCCAGCAGAGCGGGGACAGGTGGAGAAAAACTGTTTTTT
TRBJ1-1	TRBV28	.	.	CASREGPGATEAFF	TGTGCCAGCAGGGAGGGGCCTGGTGCCACTGAAGCTTTCTTT
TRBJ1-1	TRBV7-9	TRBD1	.	CASSFGQGAAEAFF	TGTGCCAGCAGCTTTGGACAGGGGGCGGCTGAAGCTTTCTTT
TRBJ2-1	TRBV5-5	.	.	CASSWTSLSNNEQFF	TGTGCCAGCAGCTGGACAAGTTTGTCAAACAATGAGCAGTTCTTC
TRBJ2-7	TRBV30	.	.	CAWTADTSLWEQYF	TGTGCCTGGACCGCGGACACGTCCCTATGGGAGCAGTACTTC
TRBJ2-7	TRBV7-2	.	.	CASSAHGGGSYEQYF	TGTGCCAGCAGCGCCCACGGTGGCGGTTCCTACGAGCAGTACTTC
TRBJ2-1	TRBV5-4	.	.	CASSLGRDDEQFF	TGTGCCAGCAGCTTGGGCAGGGATGATGAGCAGTTCTTC
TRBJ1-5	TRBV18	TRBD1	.	CASSPQGATNQPQHF	TGTGCCAGCTCACCACAGGGGGCCACTAATCAGCCCCAGCATTTT
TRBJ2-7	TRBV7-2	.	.	CASSLAHRVYEQYF	TGTGCCAGCAGCCTTGCTCACAGGGTTTACGAGCAGTACTTC